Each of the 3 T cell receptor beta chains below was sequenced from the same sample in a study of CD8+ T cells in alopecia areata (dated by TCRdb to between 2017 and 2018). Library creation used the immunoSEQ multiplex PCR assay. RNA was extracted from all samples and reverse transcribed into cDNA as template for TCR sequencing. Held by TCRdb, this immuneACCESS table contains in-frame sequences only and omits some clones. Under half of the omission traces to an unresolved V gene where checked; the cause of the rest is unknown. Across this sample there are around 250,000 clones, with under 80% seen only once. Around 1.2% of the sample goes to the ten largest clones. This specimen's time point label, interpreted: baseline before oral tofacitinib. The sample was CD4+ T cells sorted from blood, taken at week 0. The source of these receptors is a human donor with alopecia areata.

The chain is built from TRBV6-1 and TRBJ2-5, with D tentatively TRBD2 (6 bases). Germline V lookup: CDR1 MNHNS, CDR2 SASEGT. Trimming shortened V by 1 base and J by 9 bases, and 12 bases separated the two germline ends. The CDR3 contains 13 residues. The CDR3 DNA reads TGTGCCAGCAGTGAAGTGGGGGGTTGGGCCCAGTACTTC. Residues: CASSEVGGWAQYF.

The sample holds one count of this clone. The CDR3 sequence is CASSGGTGYNSPLHF. In DNA form, the CDR3 reads TGCGCCAGCAGCGGAGGGACAGGGTATAATTCACCCCTCCACTTT. This rearrangement joins TRBV5-1 to TRBJ1-6; 9 bases map to TRBD1. This CDR3 has 15 amino acids. V gave up 4 bases and J gave up 4 bases; unmatched junction bases: 3. Germline V gene sequence: CDR1 SGHRS, CDR2 YFSETQ.

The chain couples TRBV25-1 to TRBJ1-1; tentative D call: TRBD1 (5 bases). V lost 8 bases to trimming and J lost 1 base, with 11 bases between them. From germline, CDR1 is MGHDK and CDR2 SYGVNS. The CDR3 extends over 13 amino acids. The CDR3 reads CASSPGGNTEAFF. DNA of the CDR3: TGTGCCAGCTCCCCTGGGGGGAACACTGAAGCTTTCTTT.